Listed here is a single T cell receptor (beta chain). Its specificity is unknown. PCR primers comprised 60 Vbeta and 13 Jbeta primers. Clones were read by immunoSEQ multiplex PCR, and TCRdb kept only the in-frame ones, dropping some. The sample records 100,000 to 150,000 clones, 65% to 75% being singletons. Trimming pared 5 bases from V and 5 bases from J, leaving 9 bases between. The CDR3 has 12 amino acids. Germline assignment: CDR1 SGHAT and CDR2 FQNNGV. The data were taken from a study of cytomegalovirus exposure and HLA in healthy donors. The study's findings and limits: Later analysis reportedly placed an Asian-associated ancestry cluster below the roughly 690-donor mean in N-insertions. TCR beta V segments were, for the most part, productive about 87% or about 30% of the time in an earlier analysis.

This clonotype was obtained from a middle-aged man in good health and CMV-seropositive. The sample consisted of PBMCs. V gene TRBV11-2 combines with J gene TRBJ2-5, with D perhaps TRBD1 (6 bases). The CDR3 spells CASSITGETQYF. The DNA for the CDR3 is TGTGCCAGCAGCATCACAGGGGAGACCCAGTACTTC.